This T cell receptor beta chain stems from a study of blood T cell repertoires in COVID-19. V was clipped by 4 bases and J by 6 bases, with 13 bases between them. The CDR3 totals 14 residues. The germline V gene has CDR1 LNHDA and CDR2 SQIVND (reference sequence). Participant age was roughly 18 to 100 years, and participants resided in fewer than 30 US areas. Donors were grouped by their self-reported clinical history. The repertoire was sequenced with immunoSEQ multiplex PCR; TCRdb's copy has only in-frame clones and lacks some. The table includes some 300,000 clones, 88% detected once. This clone was seen once.

The chain carries TRBV19 and TRBJ2-1; TRBD1 might be the D (6 bases). Sequencing used PBMCs or T cells enriched from blood (not recorded which). This clonotype was obtained from a woman under 40 who had recovered from COVID-19. The CDR3 spells CASSKGERSNEQFF. CDR3 coding DNA: TGTGCCAGTAGTAAGGGGGAGCGGAGCAATGAGCAGTTCTTC. The variable domain in full, completed from reference TRBV19 and TRBJ2-1, reads DGGITQSPKYLFRKEGQNVTLSCEQNLNHDAMYWYRQDPGQGLRLIYYSQIVNDFQKGDIAEGYSVSREKKESFPLTVTSAQKNPTAFYLCASSKGERSNEQFFGPGTRLTVL.